The next 28 T cell receptor beta chains were all read from a single sample in a study of shared clonotypes between healthy human individuals. Repertoires were generated with immunoSEQ multiplex PCR, while TCRdb's copy carries only in-frame clones and drops some. The table records some 500,000 clones, less than 96% of them present only once. The specimen sequenced was naive CD4+ T cells sorted from blood. Regarding subset: CD45RA+ positively selected. These receptors came from a woman in her thirties in good health.

This chain connects TRBV6-5 to TRBJ2-7, with 12 bases fitting TRBD2. Germline V CDR1 and CDR2: MNHEY, SVGAGI. Trimming at V came to 11 bases and at J to 3 bases, leaving 11 bases not matched to a gene. This CDR3 is built from 15 residues. CDR3 nucleotides: TGTGCCTCGAGCCCCTTGACTAGCGGGAGCTACGAGCAGTACTTC. Residues: CASSPLTSGSYEQYF.

This clone was recorded only once. The junction and the germline gene differ at one end; a read error may be behind it. The chain links TRBV6-1 to TRBJ2-7; 8 bases are shared with TRBD1. Per germline, CDR1 MNHNS and CDR2 SASEGT. CDR3 length: 11 amino acids. CDR3 sequence (DNA): TGTGCCAGCAGTGAAGTAGGACAGGGTTGCTTC. Translation: CASSEVGQGCF.

Only one count was recorded for this clone. The CDR3 sequence is CASSGPGTTPTDTQYF. The CDR3 nucleotides read TGTGCCAGCAGCGGTCCGGGCACCACACCTACAGATACGCAGTATTTT. The chain is built from TRBV2 and TRBJ2-3; D ambiguous. The ends were cut back, 6 bases at V and 3 bases at J, with 19 bases in the middle. In germline, CDR1 is SNHLY, CDR2 FYNNEI. The CDR3 is made up of 16 amino acids.

The CDR3 DNA reads as TGTGCCTGGTCCAAGAGACAGGGGGCGGGAAACACCATATATTTT. Translated: CAWSKRQGAGNTIYF. The chain carries TRBV30 and TRBJ1-3, with 10 nucleotides matching TRBD1. Losses at the gene ends were 5 bases for V and 4 bases for J; bases not matched to a gene: 8. The germline V gene has CDR1 GTSNPN and CDR2 SVGIG (reference sequence). The CDR3 covers 15 residues.

The J gene is TRBJ2-1, the V gene TRBV2; maybe TRBD2 (5 bases). The CDR3 covers 13 residues. Deletions cut 2 bases from V and 6 bases from J, with 8 bases between. Per germline, CDR1 SNHLY and CDR2 FYNNEI. The CDR3 DNA reads TGTGCCAGCAGTGAATCCGAGGGCAATGAGCAGTTCTTC. Its translation: CASSESEGNEQFF.

The genes are TRBV28 and TRBJ2-1, with 9 bases aligning to TRBD2. Germline V gene data show CDR1 as MDHEN and CDR2 as SYDVKM. This CDR3 comprises 17 residues. The ends lost 6 bases at V and 4 bases at J; junction bases unmatched: 13. The CDR3 DNA sequence: TGTGCCAGCAGACCTCACCCCGGGACTAGCCCATACAATGAGCAGTTCTTC. Protein product: CASRPHPGTSPYNEQFF.

The chain uses TRBV5-1 and TRBJ2-1; 8 bases agree with TRBD2. The trim removed 0 bases at V and 7 bases at J, leaving 6 bases unmatched. Germline V gene sequence: CDR1 SGHRS, CDR2 YFSETQ. The CDR3 length is 15 residues. CDR3 bases: TGCGCCAGCAGCTTGGAATTGGCGGGAGGAAATGAGCAGTTCTTC. Protein: CASSLELAGGNEQFF. The full variable domain, its missing parts supplied by reference TRBV5-1 and TRBJ2-1, is KAGVTQTPRYLIKTRGQQVTLSCSPISGHRSVSWYQQTPGQGLQFLFEYFSETQRNKGNFPGRFSGRQFSNSRSEMNVSTLELGDSALYLCASSLELAGGNEQFFGPGTRLTVL.

This chain uses TRBV28 with TRBJ2-7; D is undetermined. The CDR3 runs 13 residues. With 6 bases removed from V and 4 bases from J, the gap between germline ends came to 13 bases. The germline V gene encodes CDR1 MDHEN and CDR2 SYDVKM. The CDR3 region is CASSPPPKYEQYF. CDR3 in DNA: TGTGCCAGCAGCCCACCGCCGAAATACGAGCAGTACTTC.

V and J are TRBV5-1 and TRBJ2-3; D is undetermined. Germline V gene lookup returns CDR1 SGHRS and CDR2 YFSETQ. V was shortened by 0 bases and J by 0 bases, with 8 bases between the two germline ends. The CDR3 extends over 15 amino acids. CDR3 coding DNA: TGCGCCAGCAGCTTGGCCTATGTTAGCACAGATACGCAGTATTTT. This codes for CASSLAYVSTDTQYF.

The J gene is TRBJ2-3, the V gene TRBV9; D may be TRBD2 (5 bases). Looked up from germline, CDR1 is SGDLS and CDR2 is YYNGEE. The CDR3 is made up of 15 amino acids. V shed 4 bases and J shed 3 bases, with 15 bases lying between them. CDR3 amino acids: CASSFGGGRTDTQYF. The CDR3 bases are TGTGCCAGCAGCTTCGGAGGTGGGAGAACAGATACGCAGTATTTT.

The genes are TRBV2 and TRBJ2-3; the D is unclear. The CDR3 consists of 13 residues. CDR1 SNHLY and CDR2 FYNNEI come from the germline V gene. V lost 6 bases, J lost 7 bases, and 14 bases lay in between. CDR3 bases: TGTGCCAGCAGGACTGATCTGGAACATACGCAGTATTTT. It translates to CASRTDLEHTQYF.

This clone was seen a single time. This chain connects TRBV12-2 to TRBJ1-5. TRBV12-2 constitutes a pseudogene. The CDR3 has 14 residues. CDR3 nucleotide sequence: TGTGCAAGTCGCTTAATACGGGGTAATCAGCCCCAGCATTTT. Translated, it gives CASRLIRGNQPQHF.

This rearrangement joins TRBV18 to TRBJ1-4, with D maybe TRBD1 (6 bases). The CDR3 extends over 19 amino acids. V was clipped by 3 bases and J by 5 bases, with 25 bases between them. Germline CDR1 reads KGHSH; CDR2 reads LQKENI. In DNA form, the CDR3 reads TGTGCCAGCTCACCCCGTGCTCGGGGGGCGTTTGGACCCAATGAAAAACTGTTTTTT. Translated, it gives CASSPRARGAFGPNEKLFF.

The rearrangement links TRBV7-9 to TRBJ2-3; 7 bases line up with TRBD2. The junction had 12 bases not matched to a gene; V was cut back by 5 bases and J by 7 bases. This CDR3 is built from 15 residues. Germline V gene lookup returns CDR1 SEHNR and CDR2 FQNEAQ (reference sequence). DNA for the CDR3: TGTGCCAGCAGCCCCCCCGGGGGAGGGAGGTATACGCAGTATTTT. As protein: CASSPPGGGRYTQYF.

The chain carries TRBV5-1 and TRBJ2-2; 13 bases fit TRBD2. CDR1 and CDR2 (germline): SGHRS, YFSETQ. The CDR3 contains 16 residues. V shed 4 bases and J 2 bases; nucleotides not matched to a gene: 2. The CDR3 sequence: CASSQGLAGNTGELFF. CDR3 DNA sequence: TGCGCCAGCAGCCAGGGACTAGCGGGAAACACCGGGGAGCTGTTTTTT.

A single count supports this clone. The rearrangement uses TRBV4-1 and TRBJ2-5; no clear D gene. The CDR3 runs 15 residues. Germline-derived CDR1 and CDR2 are MGHRA and YSYEKL. Trimming stripped 0 bases from V and 0 bases from J, with 8 bases between. The CDR3 spells CASSQELRDQETQYF. The CDR3 region has the DNA TGCGCCAGCAGCCAAGAACTACGGGACCAAGAGACCCAGTACTTC.

V usage is TRBV5-1 and J usage is TRBJ2-7; 7 bases match TRBD2. J lost 4 bases, V lost 4 bases, and 20 bases had no gene match. CDR1 SGHRS and CDR2 YFSETQ come from the germline V gene. This CDR3 has 18 amino acids. This CDR3 is CASSAGGAGGRTGYEQYF. As DNA, the CDR3 is TGCGCCAGCAGCGCCGGTGGTGCAGGCGGGAGAACGGGTTACGAGCAGTACTTC.

The chain joins TRBV28 to TRBJ2-7; 8 bases map to TRBD1. The germline gives CDR1 MDHEN, CDR2 SYDVKM. The CDR3 runs to 17 residues. Losses at the gene ends were 3 bases for V and 3 bases for J; bases not matched to a gene: 13. The CDR3 nucleotides are TGTGCCAGCAGTTTGCCTGGGCCCGGGACAGGAAACTACGAGCAGTACTTC. Protein: CASSLPGPGTGNYEQYF. Full variable domain (missing parts from reference TRBV28 and TRBJ2-7): DVKVTQSSRYLVKRTGEKVFLECVQDMDHENMFWYRQDPGLGLRLIYFSYDVKMKEKGDIPEGYSVSREKKERFSLILESASTNQTSMYLCASSLPGPGTGNYEQYFGPGTRLTVT.

The rearrangement links TRBV11-2 to TRBJ2-7; tentative D call: TRBD2 (7 bases). The CDR3 is 13 residues long. Trimming stripped 6 bases from V and 5 bases from J, with 14 bases between. In germline, CDR1 is SGHAT, CDR2 FQNNGV. In nucleotides, the CDR3 is TGTGCCAGCAGGCGGGGAGGGGGAAACGAGCAGTACTTC. Protein sequence: CASRRGGGNEQYF.

The gene calls are TRBV6-1 and TRBJ2-7, with 8 bases lining up with TRBD2. V dropped 7 bases and J dropped 12; count of bases not matched to a gene: 17. The CDR3 runs to 14 residues. Germline V lookup: CDR1 MNHNS, CDR2 SASEGT. The CDR3 sequence is CASINLAAGGIAYF. The CDR3 nucleotides read TGTGCCAGCATAAACCTGGCCGCGGGAGGTATTGCGTACTTC.

The V and J genes are TRBV6-1 and TRBJ2-3; D might be TRBD1 (6 bases). CDR3 length equals 16 residues. Looked up from germline, CDR1 is MNHNS and CDR2 is SASEGT. Trimming cost V 1 base and J 0 bases, with 11 bases left between them. This chain's CDR3 is CASSEVGGKSTDTQYF. CDR3 DNA: TGTGCCAGCAGTGAAGTAGGGGGAAAGAGCACAGATACGCAGTATTTT.

The rearrangement joins TRBV5-4 to TRBJ2-3; the match to TRBD2 covers 9 bases. Germline V CDR1 and CDR2: SGHNT, YYREEE (reference sequence). Losses at the gene ends were 10 bases for V and 7 bases for J; bases not matched to a gene: 13. The length of the CDR3 is 14 residues. The CDR3 DNA is TGTGCCGCGCGTGATAGCGGGAGTTCAAATACGCAGTATTTT. Protein: CAARDSGSSNTQYF.

This clone was found a few times. The rearrangement uses TRBV4-1 and TRBJ2-5, with 10 bases that match TRBD1. The length of the CDR3 is 15 residues. V was clipped by 4 bases and J by 12 bases; unmatched bases: 14. Germline V lookup: CDR1 MGHRA, CDR2 YSYEKL. This CDR3 is CASSPGWEDRGTKYF. CDR3 nucleotide sequence: TGCGCCAGCAGCCCCGGATGGGAGGACAGGGGGACAAAGTACTTC.

This chain joins TRBV19 and TRBJ2-7; TRBD2 aligns across 11 bases. V trimming: 6 bases; J trimming: 0 bases; junction bases outside the gene matches: 10. Per the germline V gene, CDR1 is LNHDA and CDR2 is SQIVND (reference sequence). This CDR3 spans 17 amino acids. In DNA form, the CDR3 reads TGTGCCAGTAGCCCCCGGACTAGCGGGCGCTACTCCTACGAGCAGTACTTC. Translating gives CASSPRTSGRYSYEQYF.

CDR3 protein: CASSLTGSPPDTQYF. The CDR3 bases are TGCGCCAGCAGCCTGACAGGGTCCCCCCCAGATACGCAGTATTTT. The chain uses TRBV5-1 and TRBJ2-3; TRBD1 aligns across 7 bases. Germline loops: CDR1 SGHRS, CDR2 YFSETQ. This CDR3 spans 15 amino acids. Unmatched junction bases numbered 9, after V lost 4 bases and J lost 4 bases.

The V gene is TRBV28, the J gene TRBJ2-7; 7 nucleotides agree with TRBD1. Trimming at V came to 7 bases and at J to 4 bases, leaving 13 bases not matched to a gene. Germline lookup yields CDR1 MDHEN and CDR2 SYDVKM. This CDR3 is built from 15 residues. The chain's CDR3 is CASTKTGTALYEQYF. As DNA, the CDR3 is TGTGCCAGCACTAAGACCGGGACAGCCTTATACGAGCAGTACTTC.

The chain recombines TRBV5-3 with TRBJ2-7; D possibly corresponds to TRBD1 (6 bases). TRBV5-3 falls under the ORF class, with uncertain function. This CDR3 is built from 15 residues. The ends were cut back, 5 bases at V and 0 bases at J, with 15 bases in the middle. This CDR3 reads CARSYSQGSSYEQYF. The CDR3 bases are TGTGCCAGAAGTTACTCTCAGGGGAGCTCCTACGAGCAGTACTTC.

Comments on this clone: Other DNA sequences in this specimen translate into the identical CDR3. The rearrangement uses TRBV5-1 and TRBJ2-2, with D unclear. The CDR3 is made up of 14 amino acids. V lost 0 bases and J 3 bases, leaving 6 bases between the germline ends. CDR1 SGHRS and CDR2 YFSETQ come from the germline V gene. CDR3 amino acids: CASSLGLDTGELFF. CDR3 nucleotides: TGCGCCAGCAGCTTGGGCCTCGACACCGGGGAGCTGTTTTTT.